Only a few counts were recorded for the clone carrying this TCR beta chain. Its specificity is not known. Sequencing libraries made from TCR beta cDNA carried unique molecular identifiers. TCRdb reprocessed the PCR reads with MiXCR, giving one entry per CDR3 protein. The repertoire includes 750,000 to 950,000 distinct CDR3 sequences, about 57% of them detected once, and under 6% sits in the top ten. This entry belongs to a study of post-analysis software for immune sequencing data. Study observations and caveats: The five TRBV segments detected at higher frequency in patients than in controls included TRBV5-6, TRBV5-1 and TRBV20-1. Under F measure analysis, samples from one preparation batch co-clustered strongly. Normalized Chao1 diversity was significantly lower in multiple sclerosis patients than in controls.

V lost 5 bases and J lost 4, with 14 bases in between. Germline CDR1 is SGHTA and CDR2 is FQGTGA. There are 14 residues in the CDR3. This sequence was found in a girl aged 5-17 years with multiple sclerosis. The chain employs TRBV7-3 and TRBJ1-1, with D perhaps matching TRBD1 (6 bases). The source material was blood. This chain's CDR3 is CASSPTGPLTEAFF. The DNA of the CDR3 is TGTGCCAGCAGCCCGACAGGTCCGCTCACTGAAGCTTTCTTT.